The 25 T cell receptor beta chains below were found in one sample sequenced in a study of shared clonotypes between healthy human individuals. The data were produced by immunoSEQ multiplex PCR, yet TCRdb's version contains in-frame clones alone and is incomplete. In the table there are approximately 2.1 million clones, over 90% of which are singletons. Sequencing was carried out using naive CD4+ T cells from PBMCs. Sample subset: CD45RA+ positively selected. Receptors were obtained from a man between 18 and 29 years old in good health. Some clones in this sample may be carry-over from other donors' samples.

About this clone: Other nucleotide sequences from this sample produce the same CDR3. The rearrangement joins TRBV9 to TRBJ1-2; 8 nucleotides match TRBD1. CDR1 and CDR2 (germline): SGDLS, YYNGEE. The CDR3 loop spans 13 amino acids. Unmatched junction bases numbered 4, after V lost 3 bases and J lost 6 bases. The CDR3 here is CASSAGQGNGYTF. For the CDR3, the DNA is TGTGCCAGCAGCGCAGGACAGGGCAATGGCTACACCTTC. Variable domain in full (rest from reference TRBV9 and TRBJ1-2): DSGVTQTPKHLITATGQRVTLRCSPRSGDLSVYWYQQSLDQGLQFLIQYYNGEERAKGNILERFSAQQFPDLHSELNLSSLELGDSALYFCASSAGQGNGYTFGSGTRLTVV.

This clone was counted once. This rearrangement joins TRBV11-1 to TRBJ2-6, with no clear D. The CDR3 totals 13 residues. Trimming pared 1 base from V and 3 bases from J, leaving 1 base between. CDR1 SGHAT and CDR2 FQDESV come from the germline V gene (reference sequence). The CDR3 reads CASSLVGANVLTF. DNA for the CDR3: TGTGCCAGCAGCTTAGTTGGGGCCAACGTCCTGACTTTC.

J is TRBJ1-5 and V is TRBV7-3; unclear D gene. This CDR3 has 13 residues. Trimming stripped 0 bases from V and 6 bases from J, with 6 bases between. Germline loops: CDR1 SGHTA, CDR2 FQGTGA. CDR3 sequence: CASSLTTGQPQHF. The CDR3 DNA follows: TGTGCCAGCAGCTTAACCACCGGTCAGCCCCAGCATTTT.

The chain employs TRBV6-1 and TRBJ2-7; 7 bases map to TRBD1. The CDR3 totals 15 residues. Germline CDR1 is MNHNS and CDR2 is SASEGT. Losses at the gene ends were 6 bases for V and 4 bases for J; bases not matched to a gene: 12. The CDR3 loop is CASREIDRAGYEQYF. The CDR3, as DNA: TGTGCCAGCAGGGAGATCGACAGGGCCGGGTACGAGCAGTACTTC.

About this clone itself: The sample has other DNA sequences that encode this CDR3 too. The rearrangement links TRBV2 to TRBJ1-2; a possible D gene is TRBD1 (6 bases). The CDR3 length is 13 residues. Per germline, CDR1 SNHLY and CDR2 FYNNEI. Trimming shortened V by 6 bases and J by 4 bases, and 12 bases separated the two germline ends. The CDR3 here is CASSLQGFYGYTF. The CDR3 DNA follows: TGTGCCAGCAGCTTACAGGGTTTCTATGGCTACACCTTC.

J is TRBJ2-5 and V is TRBV7-9; TRBD1 matches 9 bases. This CDR3 has 16 residues. Germline CDR1 SEHNR, CDR2 FQNEAQ (reference sequence). The V segment lost 5 bases and the J segment 4 bases; nucleotides outside the gene matches: 11. The CDR3, as DNA: TGTGCCAGCAGCGCCGGGACAGGGATTTCTGGAGAGACCCAGTACTTC. Amino acid sequence: CASSAGTGISGETQYF.

This chain links TRBV19 with TRBJ2-1, with D possibly TRBD2 on 5 matching bases. Trimming took off 0 bases at V and 10 bases at J, with 19 bases between the two ends. Germline values: CDR1 LNHDA, CDR2 SQIVND (reference sequence). This CDR3 comprises 16 residues. DNA for the CDR3: TGTGCCAGTAGTATAGATCCGGCGCGGGCCGGGCGGGAGCAGTTCTTC. As protein: CASSIDPARAGREQFF. Based on the CDR3 plus reference TRBV19 and TRBJ2-1, the full variable domain is DGGITQSPKYLFRKEGQNVTLSCEQNLNHDAMYWYRQDPGQGLRLIYYSQIVNDFQKGDIAEGYSVSREKKESFPLTVTSAQKNPTAFYLCASSIDPARAGREQFFGPGTRLTVL.

As regards this clone: The junction and the germline gene differ at one end; a read error may be behind it. This rearrangement joins TRBV2 to TRBJ1-5; D is unresolved. The CDR3 runs to 13 residues. Germline values: CDR1 SNHLY, CDR2 FYNNEI. This CDR3 is CASREGLNQPQHF. Here the CDR3 DNA reads TGTGCCAGCAGAGAAGGGCTCAATCAGCCCCAGCATTTT.

V gene TRBV7-3 combines with J gene TRBJ1-5; D unclear. V was pared by 6 bases and J by 6 bases, with 18 bases between. Germline CDR1 SGHTA, CDR2 FQGTGA. The CDR3 is 15 residues long. CDR3 residues: CASRQRGCYSQPQHF. The CDR3 DNA is TGTGCCAGCAGACAGAGAGGCTGCTATAGTCAGCCCCAGCATTTT.

This chain joins TRBV7-9 and TRBJ1-3; D unresolved. There are 14 residues in the CDR3. Per the germline V gene, CDR1 is SEHNR and CDR2 is FQNEAQ (reference sequence). V was trimmed by 5 bases and J by 4 bases, leaving 12 bases between them. The CDR3 sequence is CASSIQDEGNTIYF. The CDR3 DNA sequence: TGTGCCAGCAGCATCCAGGACGAAGGAAACACCATATATTTT.

V is TRBV6-1 and J is TRBJ2-3; a weak D match, TRBD1 (5 bases). Germline assignment: CDR1 MNHNS and CDR2 SASEGT. The CDR3 extends over 15 amino acids. V gave up 1 base and J gave up 1 base, with 9 bases separating them. This CDR3 is CASSEVRAGTDTQYF. The CDR3 bases are TGTGCCAGCAGTGAAGTCAGGGCCGGCACAGATACGCAGTATTTT.

The count of this clone is one. V and J are TRBV19 and TRBJ2-7; 12 nucleotides match TRBD1. With 5 bases clipped from V and 12 bases from J, the junction kept 8 bases outside the gene matches. This CDR3 has 13 residues. The V gene's germline CDR1 is LNHDA and CDR2 SQIVND (reference sequence). The CDR3 here is CASSPGTGGPRYF. Here the CDR3 DNA reads TGTGCCAGTAGTCCAGGGACAGGGGGCCCAAGGTACTTC.

The gene calls are TRBV5-1 and TRBJ2-5, with 7 bases identical to TRBD1. V was clipped by 2 bases and J by 9 bases; unmatched bases: 13. CDR3 length: 15 residues. Germline CDR1 and CDR2: SGHRS and YFSETQ. The DNA of the CDR3 is TGCGCCAGCAGCTTTTTAACAGGGGCTCAGACGGCCCAGTACTTC. Its protein product is CASSFLTGAQTAQYF.

The chain is built from TRBV30 and TRBJ1-5; TRBD1 is a possible D gene (6 bases). Trimming removed 2 bases from V and 0 bases from J, with 17 bases in between. The CDR3 length is 17 residues. From germline, CDR1 is GTSNPN and CDR2 SVGIG (reference sequence). CDR3 sequence reads: CAWSLTGQITSNQPQHF. CDR3 nucleotides: TGTGCCTGGAGTCTCACAGGGCAAATAACTAGCAATCAGCCCCAGCATTTT.

The chain employs TRBV11-1 and TRBJ1-4, with D possibly being TRBD1 (5 bases). Germline V gene lookup returns CDR1 SGHAT and CDR2 FQDESV (reference sequence). Trimming took 5 bases from V and 8 from J, leaving 15 bases between them. The CDR3 consists of 14 residues. CDR3 nucleotide sequence: TGTGCCAGCAGCCGCCGGGACGGGAAGGAAAAACTGTTTTTT. Translation: CASSRRDGKEKLFF.

This clone was picked up one time. This chain uses TRBV28 with TRBJ2-4; D is possibly TRBD1 (6 bases). The germline gives CDR1 MDHEN, CDR2 SYDVKM. The CDR3 consists of 11 residues. CDR3 nucleotides: TGTGCTTCCGGCAGGGGAAACATTCAGTACTTC. Encoded protein: CASGRGNIQYF.

The J gene is TRBJ2-7, the V gene TRBV28; D is possibly TRBD1 (6 bases). The CDR3 length is 15 residues. Germline V gene sequence: CDR1 MDHEN, CDR2 SYDVKM. The V and J ends lost 6 bases and 5 bases respectively, with 20 bases between them. The CDR3 loop reads CASSFGDRTRHEQYF. The CDR3 nucleotides are TGTGCCAGCAGCTTTGGAGACAGGACAAGACACGAGCAGTACTTC.

Turning to this clone: The same CDR3 can be traced to other DNA sequences in this sample. This sequence joins TRBV28 and TRBJ1-3, with D unclear. Deletions cut 3 bases from V and 0 bases from J, with 6 bases between. The CDR3 sequence is 14 residues long. Germline CDR1 is MDHEN and CDR2 is SYDVKM. This CDR3 reads CASSFSYSGNTIYF. The DNA of the CDR3 is TGTGCCAGCAGTTTCTCCTACTCTGGAAACACCATATATTTT.

This chain joins TRBV13 and TRBJ2-1, with TRBD2 matching over 9 bases. The trim removed 3 bases at V and 13 bases at J, leaving 4 bases unmatched. Germline CDR1 reads PRHDT; CDR2 reads FYEKMQ (reference sequence). CDR3 length: 12 amino acids. The CDR3 region has the DNA TGTGCCAGCAGCTTTAGCGGGAGTAGTCAGTTCTTC. This gives the protein CASSFSGSSQFF.

The chain employs TRBV5-1 and TRBJ1-2, with D possibly matching TRBD1 (5 bases). Deletions cut 4 bases from V and 8 bases from J, with 21 bases between. Germline V gives CDR1 SGHRS, CDR2 YFSETQ. This CDR3 comprises 15 residues. For the CDR3, the DNA is TGCGCCAGCAGCCGAGGGACGGCTGAAAAGGAGGGCTACACCTTC. This sequence encodes CASSRGTAEKEGYTF.

The gene calls are TRBV7-9 and TRBJ1-5; 7 bases match TRBD1. Germline CDR1 SEHNR, CDR2 FQNEAQ (reference sequence). This CDR3 is built from 16 residues. J lost 1 base, V lost 5 bases, and 8 bases had no gene match. CDR3 protein: CASSPLRGGSNQPQHF. CDR3 in DNA: TGTGCCAGCAGCCCCTTAAGAGGGGGCAGCAATCAGCCCCAGCATTTT.

The chain links TRBV27 to TRBJ1-2, with 8 bases lining up with TRBD1. Germline V gene sequence: CDR1 MNHEY, CDR2 SMNVEV (reference sequence). This CDR3 has 16 residues. With 5 bases clipped from V and 5 bases from J, the junction kept 13 bases outside the gene matches. The CDR3 reads CASSPVIGTGPYGYTF. CDR3 nucleotides: TGTGCCAGCAGTCCCGTCATTGGGACAGGCCCATATGGCTACACCTTC.

The CDR3 is CASSEGRAGTSERSEQFF. The CDR3, as DNA: TGTGCCAGCAGTGAAGGCAGGGCCGGGACTAGCGAGAGGAGTGAGCAGTTCTTC. The chain employs TRBV2 and TRBJ2-1; TRBD2 matches at 10 bases. V trimming: 1 base; J trimming: 9 bases; junction bases outside the gene matches: 15. Germline CDR1 and CDR2: SNHLY and FYNNEI. The CDR3 extends over 18 amino acids.

Points on this clone: This sample includes further DNA sequences coding for the same CDR3. This chain links TRBV6-5 with TRBJ2-7; 7 bases agree with TRBD2. Trimming cost V 4 bases and J 4 bases; bases outside gene matches: 1. CDR3 length: 12 amino acids. CDR1 MNHEY and CDR2 SVGAGI come from the germline V gene. The DNA of the CDR3 is TGTGCCAGCAGTTCGGGGGGATACGAGCAGTACTTC. Its translation is CASSSGGYEQYF.

This sequence joins TRBV9 and TRBJ2-7, with 7 bases lining up with TRBD1. This CDR3 has 14 residues. The V segment lost 4 bases and the J segment 3 bases; nucleotides outside the gene matches: 7. CDR1 and CDR2 from the germline V gene are SGDLS and YYNGEE. Here the CDR3 reads CASSLPTGHYEQYF. In DNA, the CDR3 is TGTGCCAGCAGCCTTCCGACAGGGCACTACGAGCAGTACTTC.